These 24 T cell receptor beta chains share one sample of origin, sequenced in a study of read filtering for tumor transcriptome and immune sequencing. From roughly 390 ng of RNA, a library with molecular barcoded alpha/delta and beta/gamma adaptors was made. TCRdb processed the reads anew with MiXCR; each CDR3 protein has one entry. This table holds 90,000 or so distinct CDR3 sequences, roughly 21% found once. The source material was a population of CD138-negative cells sorted from bone marrow. These receptors were obtained from a donor at least 40 years old with multiple myeloma.

The sample holds many counts of this clonotype. This chain joins TRBV20-1 and TRBJ1-1; the D is unclear. Trimming cost V 0 bases and J 0 bases, with 8 bases left between them. This CDR3 contains 14 residues. CDR1 is DFQATT, CDR2 SNEGSKA, per germline (reference sequence). Here the CDR3 reads CSAREVRVNTEAFF. The CDR3 region has the DNA TGCAGTGCTAGAGAAGTCCGGGTGAACACTGAAGCTTTCTTT.

J is TRBJ2-7 and V is TRBV28; possible D gene TRBD1, 6 bases. CDR3 length: 14 residues. CDR1 and CDR2 (germline): MDHEN, SYDVKM. V gave up 5 bases and J gave up 1 base, with 12 bases separating them. The CDR3 loop reads CASSKLQGSYEQYF. For the CDR3, the DNA is TGTGCCAGCAGTAAGTTACAGGGATCCTACGAGCAGTACTTC. Variable domain in full (rest from reference TRBV28 and TRBJ2-7): DVKVTQSSRYLVKRTGEKVFLECVQDMDHENMFWYRQDPGLGLRLIYFSYDVKMKEKGDIPEGYSVSREKKERFSLILESASTNQTSMYLCASSKLQGSYEQYFGPGTRLTVT.

This clonotype occurred a few times. One base away lies a much larger clone, so this may be a sequencing read error. The gene calls are TRBV2 and TRBJ1-1; TRBD1 might be the D (5 bases). The CDR3 is made up of 14 amino acids. Germline CDR1 is SNHLY and CDR2 is FYNNEI. DNA of the CDR3: TGTGTCAGCAGTGAGTTGGGGGGTAGTACTGAAGCTTTCTTT. This gives the protein CVSSELGGSTEAFF.

Of note for this clonotype: A much larger clone lies a single base off, so this may be a read error. The chain joins TRBV2 to TRBJ2-2; D is perhaps TRBD1 or TRBD2 (6 bases each). The CDR3 sequence is 16 residues long. The V end lost 10 bases, the J end lost 0 bases, and 18 bases lay between the germline ends. Germline V gives CDR1 SNHLY, CDR2 FYNNEI. The CDR3 loop is CANTGGSGANTGELFF. CDR3 in DNA: TGTGCCAACACAGGAGGGTCAGGGGCGAACACCGGGGAGCTGTTTTTT.

This chain links TRBV2 with TRBJ1-2; the D gene is possibly TRBD1 (5 bases). V lost 3 bases and J lost 3, with 8 bases in between. This CDR3 region has 13 residues. Germline CDR1 SNHLY, CDR2 FYNNEI. Written as DNA, the CDR3 is TGTGCCAGCAGTGATAGACAGCACTATGGCTACACCTTC. This translates into CASSDRQHYGYTF.

Ten or more counts support this clonotype. The CDR3 protein is CASSFQGAKDTQYF. CDR3 DNA sequence: TGTGCCAGCAGCTTCCAGGGAGCGAAAGATACGCAGTATTTT. The rearrangement uses TRBV14 and TRBJ2-3; D possibly matches TRBD1 or TRBD2 (5 bases each). CDR1 SGHDN and CDR2 FVKESK come from the germline V gene. CDR3 length: 14 amino acids. V lost 5 bases to trimming and J lost 5 bases, with 14 bases between them.

This clonotype occurred a few times. The rearrangement uses TRBV6-1 and TRBJ1-2; a possible D gene is TRBD1 (5 bases). The CDR3 is made up of 13 amino acids. V lost 8 bases and J lost 4, with 14 bases in between. The germline V gene encodes CDR1 MNHNS and CDR2 SASEGT. The CDR3 protein is CASSRDGVYGYTF. In DNA form, the CDR3 reads TGTGCCAGCTCCCGGGACGGGGTCTATGGCTACACCTTC.

The chain's CDR3 is CASSFQGVGVYEQYF. In nucleotides, the CDR3 is TGTGCCAGCAGTTTCCAGGGGGTTGGGGTCTACGAGCAGTACTTC. The V gene is TRBV28, the J gene TRBJ2-7, with 7 bases fitting TRBD1. V shed 3 bases, J shed 3 bases, and the junction held 8 bases outside the gene matches. Germline assignment: CDR1 MDHEN and CDR2 SYDVKM. The CDR3 contains 15 residues.

This clonotype was detected many times. The V and J genes are TRBV28 and TRBJ1-5; 9 positions agree with TRBD1. The junction had 14 bases not matched to a gene; V was cut back by 7 bases and J by 7 bases. Germline V CDR1 and CDR2: MDHEN, SYDVKM. CDR3 length: 16 residues. The DNA of the CDR3 is TGTGCCAGCATTCTAGGTGGACAGGGGTACGGCCAGCCCCAGCATTTT. This encodes CASILGGQGYGQPQHF.

This clonotype appeared many times. The chain combines TRBV12-3 or TRBV12-4 with TRBJ1-1, with 7 bases matching TRBD1. This CDR3 region has 14 residues. V lost 4 bases and J lost 3; bases outside the gene matches: 5. The DNA for the CDR3 is TGTGCCAGCAGTTCGACGGGACAGTACACTGAAGCTTTCTTT. Its protein is CASSSTGQYTEAFF.

This clonotype appeared many times. The J gene is TRBJ2-1, the V gene TRBV6-2 or TRBV6-3; D perhaps matches TRBD1 (6 bases). V gave up 6 bases and J gave up 5 bases, with 11 bases separating them. This CDR3 region has 13 residues. The germline gives CDR1 MNHEY, CDR2 SVGEGT. The chain's CDR3 is CASSPGVHNEQFF. The CDR3 region has the DNA TGTGCCAGCAGCCCAGGGGTCCACAATGAGCAGTTCTTC.

In its sample, this clonotype was seen many times. The rearrangement uses TRBV7-2 and TRBJ2-1; the match to TRBD2 covers 11 bases. Germline V gene data show CDR1 as SGHTA and CDR2 as FQGNSA. The CDR3 is made up of 17 amino acids. J gave up 6 bases and V 2 bases, and 9 bases lay outside the gene matches. The CDR3: CASSLTGLAGGGNEQFF. The CDR3 bases are TGTGCCAGCAGCTTAACGGGTCTAGCGGGGGGAGGCAATGAGCAGTTCTTC.

This clonotype was observed a handful of times. V is TRBV2 and J is TRBJ1-2, with no clear D. The CDR3 totals 12 residues. Trimming took 8 bases from V and 3 from J, leaving 10 bases between them. CDR1 and CDR2 (germline): SNHLY, FYNNEI. The CDR3 reads CASGAEYYGYTF. CDR3 DNA sequence: TGTGCCAGCGGAGCCGAGTACTATGGCTACACCTTC.

This clonotype was detected ten times or more. This CDR3 is CSVESGTGGNEQYF. The DNA for the CDR3 is TGCAGCGTTGAGTCCGGGACAGGGGGCAACGAGCAGTACTTC. J is TRBJ2-7 and V is TRBV29-1; 12 nucleotides align to TRBD1. CDR1 and CDR2 (germline): SQVTM, ANQGSEA. Unmatched junction bases numbered 5, after V lost 3 bases and J lost 5 bases. The CDR3 length is 14 residues.

Notes on this clonotype: The CDR3 carries no conserved terminal phenylalanine or tryptophan, so it likely arises from a read error. This chain joins TRBV27 and TRBJ1-1; D not certain. Germline V gives CDR1 MNHEY, CDR2 SMNVEV (reference sequence). The CDR3 has 13 amino acids. V was shortened by 2 bases and J by 3 bases, with 7 bases between the two germline ends. CDR3 in DNA: TGTGCCAGCAGTTTAGTCAAAGACACTGAAGCTTTCTCT. This gives the protein CASSLVKDTEAFS.

This clonotype occurred many times. The chain uses TRBV3-1 and TRBJ2-1; 14 bases are a match to TRBD2. V shed 3 bases, J shed 6 bases, and the junction held 13 bases outside the gene matches. CDR1 and CDR2 from the germline V gene are LGHDT and YNNKEL (reference sequence). CDR3 length equals 19 residues. The CDR3 spells CASSQTGLAGAPGANEQFF. CDR3 nucleotides: TGTGCCAGCAGCCAGACGGGACTAGCGGGGGCCCCCGGGGCCAATGAGCAGTTCTTC.

Comments on this clonotype: Possible read error: a much larger clone is one base away. The chain combines TRBV5-1 with TRBJ1-1, with D possibly TRBD1 on 5 matching bases. The CDR3 is 17 amino acids. CDR1 is SGHRS and CDR2 is YFSETQ in the germline V gene. The CDR3 DNA follows: TGCGCCAGCAGCTTGAGTAGGGCAGGGACCATGAACACTGAAGCTCTCTTT. Translation gives CASSLSRAGTMNTEALF. Variable domain in full (rest from reference TRBV5-1 and TRBJ1-1): KAGVTQTPRYLIKTRGQQVTLSCSPISGHRSVSWYQQTPGQGLQFLFEYFSETQRNKGNFPGRFSGRQFSNSRSEMNVSTLELGDSALYLCASSLSRAGTMNTEALFGQGTRLTVV.

This clonotype has ten or more counts. The rearrangement links TRBV5-6 to TRBJ1-1, with D possibly TRBD1 on 6 matching bases. This CDR3 has 15 amino acids. Trimming shortened V by 4 bases and J by 3 bases, and 16 bases separated the two germline ends. Germline CDR1 reads SGHDT; CDR2 reads YYEEEE. CDR3 in DNA: TGTGCCAGCAGCCCGACAGGAAAGGGGGACACTGAAGCTTTCTTT. Its protein is CASSPTGKGDTEAFF. Looking up the rest from reference TRBV5-6 and TRBJ1-1 gives the full variable domain: DAGVTQSPTHLIKTRGQQVTLRCSPKSGHDTVSWYQQALGQGPQFIFQYYEEEERQRGNFPDRFSGHQFPNYSSELNVNALLLGDSALYLCASSPTGKGDTEAFFGQGTRLTVV.

The chain recombines TRBV20-1 with TRBJ1-2, with a possible D match to TRBD1 (5 bases). V was pared by 3 bases and J by 4 bases, with 15 bases between. CDR3 length equals 14 residues. Germline values: CDR1 DFQATT, CDR2 SNEGSKA (reference sequence). The CDR3 loop reads CSASYSGSGYGYTF. The CDR3, as DNA: TGCAGTGCTAGTTACTCAGGGTCCGGCTATGGCTACACCTTC.

This clonotype was recorded at least ten times. The rearrangement joins TRBV6-5 to TRBJ1-1; weak D call: TRBD1 (5 bases). Trimming took 4 bases from V and 1 from J, leaving 16 bases between them. Germline V CDR1 and CDR2: MNHEY, SVGAGI. CDR3 length: 16 amino acids. The CDR3 protein is CASSSGPGGTNTEAFF. DNA of the CDR3: TGTGCCAGCAGTTCGGGTCCCGGTGGGACGAACACTGAAGCTTTCTTT.

This clonotype was seen at least ten times. The chain has TRBV14 and TRBJ2-3, with unresolved D. This CDR3 comprises 11 residues. V shed 3 bases and J shed 9 bases, with 7 bases lying between them. CDR1 and CDR2 from the germline V gene are SGHDN and FVKESK. DNA for the CDR3: TGTGCCAGCAGCCAGGGCTACACGCAGTATTTT. Encoded protein: CASSQGYTQYF.

This clonotype came up many times. V gene TRBV15 combines with J gene TRBJ2-1; 8 bases are a match to TRBD1. The CDR3 has 16 residues. The germline gives CDR1 LNHNV, CDR2 YYDKDF (reference sequence). Trimming cost V 4 bases and J 7 bases; bases outside gene matches: 12. The CDR3 protein is CATSTPERTGNNEQFF. In nucleotides, the CDR3 is TGTGCCACCAGCACCCCCGAGCGGACAGGGAATAATGAGCAGTTCTTC.

This clonotype was seen many times. The genes are TRBV20-1 and TRBJ2-6; D remains unclear. The length of the CDR3 is 13 residues. Germline V lookup: CDR1 DFQATT, CDR2 SNEGSKA (reference sequence). V was trimmed by 2 bases and J by 0 bases, leaving 2 bases between them. The CDR3 loop is CSARNSGANVLTF. CDR3 nucleotide sequence: TGCAGTGCTAGAAACTCTGGGGCCAACGTCCTGACTTTC.

At least ten counts were recorded for this clonotype. This chain connects TRBV7-9 to TRBJ2-1; D is tentatively TRBD1 or TRBD2 (5 bases each). The CDR3 length is 16 residues. Germline V CDR1 and CDR2: SEHNR, FQNEAQ (reference sequence). Trimming cost V 1 base and J 6 bases, with 16 bases left between them. The CDR3: CASSLVGTRRGNEQFF. The CDR3 DNA follows: TGTGCCAGCAGCTTAGTTGGGACCCGCCGCGGCAATGAGCAGTTCTTC.